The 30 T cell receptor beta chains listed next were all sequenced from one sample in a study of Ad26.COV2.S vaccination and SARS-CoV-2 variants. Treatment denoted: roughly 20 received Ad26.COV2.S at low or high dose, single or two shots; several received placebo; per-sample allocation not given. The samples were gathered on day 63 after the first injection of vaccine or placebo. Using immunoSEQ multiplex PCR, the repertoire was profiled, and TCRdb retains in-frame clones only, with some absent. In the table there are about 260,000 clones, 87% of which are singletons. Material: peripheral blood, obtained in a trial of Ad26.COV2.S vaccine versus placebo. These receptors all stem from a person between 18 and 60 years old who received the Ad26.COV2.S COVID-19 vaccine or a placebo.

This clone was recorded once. The CDR3 nucleotides are TGTGCCACCAGCGTCTACAGGGAAAACATTCAGTACTTC. This codes for CATSVYRENIQYF. The rearrangement uses TRBV15 and TRBJ2-4; a possible D gene is TRBD1 (6 bases). The CDR3 sequence is 13 residues long. The V end lost 5 bases, the J end lost 5 bases, and 10 bases lay between the germline ends. Germline lookup yields CDR1 LNHNV and CDR2 YYDKDF (reference sequence). Drawing the rest from reference TRBV15 and TRBJ2-4, the complete variable domain is DAMVIQNPRYQVTQFGKPVTLSCSQTLNHNVMYWYQQKSSQAPKLLFHYYDKDFNNEADTPDNFQSRRPNTSFCFLDIRSPGLGDTAMYLCATSVYRENIQYFGAGTRLSVL.

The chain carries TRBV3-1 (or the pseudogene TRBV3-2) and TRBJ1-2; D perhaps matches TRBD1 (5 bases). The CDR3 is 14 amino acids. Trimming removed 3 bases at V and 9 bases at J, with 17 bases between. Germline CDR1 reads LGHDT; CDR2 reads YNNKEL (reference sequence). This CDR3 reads CASSQDTGGWRYTF. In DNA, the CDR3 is TGTGCCAGCAGCCAGGATACGGGGGGATGGCGCTACACCTTC.

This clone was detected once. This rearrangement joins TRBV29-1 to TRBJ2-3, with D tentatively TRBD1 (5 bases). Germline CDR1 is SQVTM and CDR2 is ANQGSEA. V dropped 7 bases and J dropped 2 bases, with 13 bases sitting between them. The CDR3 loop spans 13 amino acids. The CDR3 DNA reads TGCAGCGCCGGTTTTGGGGCCACAGATACGCAGTATTTT. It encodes CSAGFGATDTQYF.

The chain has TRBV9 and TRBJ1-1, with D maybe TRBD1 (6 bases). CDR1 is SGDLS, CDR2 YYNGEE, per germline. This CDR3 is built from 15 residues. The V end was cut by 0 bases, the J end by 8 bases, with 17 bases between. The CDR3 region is CASSVGFRGEREAFF. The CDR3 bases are TGTGCCAGCAGCGTAGGATTCAGGGGCGAACGCGAAGCTTTCTTT.

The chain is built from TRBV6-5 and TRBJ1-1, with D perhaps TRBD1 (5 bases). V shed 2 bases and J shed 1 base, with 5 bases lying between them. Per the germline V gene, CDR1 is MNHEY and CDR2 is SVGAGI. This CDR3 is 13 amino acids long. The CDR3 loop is CASSYGGNTEAFF. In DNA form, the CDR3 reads TGTGCCAGCAGTTACGGGGGGAACACTGAAGCTTTCTTT.

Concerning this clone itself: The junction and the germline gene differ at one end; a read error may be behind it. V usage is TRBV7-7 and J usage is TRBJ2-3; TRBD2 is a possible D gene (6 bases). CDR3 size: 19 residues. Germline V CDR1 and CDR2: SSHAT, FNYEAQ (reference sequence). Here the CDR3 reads CASSLQGRELHGNTDTQYF. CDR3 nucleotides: TGTGCTAGCAGCTTACAAGGCCGGGAGCTCCACGGCAACACAGATACGCAGTATTTT.

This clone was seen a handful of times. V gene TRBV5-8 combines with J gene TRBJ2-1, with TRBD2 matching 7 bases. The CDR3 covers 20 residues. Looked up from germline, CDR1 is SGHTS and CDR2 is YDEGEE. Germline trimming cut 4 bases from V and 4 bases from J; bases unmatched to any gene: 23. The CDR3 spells CASSLSSMAPAGWGYNEQFF. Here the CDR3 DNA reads TGTGCCAGCAGCCTATCAAGCATGGCCCCAGCGGGGTGGGGATACAATGAGCAGTTCTTC.

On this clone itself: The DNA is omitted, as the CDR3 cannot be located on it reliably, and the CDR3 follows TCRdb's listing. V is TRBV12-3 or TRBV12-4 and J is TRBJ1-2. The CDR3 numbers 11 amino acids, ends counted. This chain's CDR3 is CASSTSVGYTF.

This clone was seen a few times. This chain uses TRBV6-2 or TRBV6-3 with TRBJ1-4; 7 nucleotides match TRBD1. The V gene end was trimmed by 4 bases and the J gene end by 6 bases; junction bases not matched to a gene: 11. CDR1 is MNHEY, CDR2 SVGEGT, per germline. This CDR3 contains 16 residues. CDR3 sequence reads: CASSSPSIGGYEKLFF. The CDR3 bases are TGTGCCAGCAGTTCTCCCTCGATAGGGGGCTATGAAAAACTGTTTTTT.

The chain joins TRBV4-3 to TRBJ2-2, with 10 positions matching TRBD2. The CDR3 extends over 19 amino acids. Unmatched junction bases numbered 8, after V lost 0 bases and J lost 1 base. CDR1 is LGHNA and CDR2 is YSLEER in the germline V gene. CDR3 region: CASSQDRVAGGRNTGELFF. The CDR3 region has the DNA TGCGCCAGCAGCCAAGATCGGGTAGCGGGAGGAAGGAACACCGGGGAGCTGTTTTTT.

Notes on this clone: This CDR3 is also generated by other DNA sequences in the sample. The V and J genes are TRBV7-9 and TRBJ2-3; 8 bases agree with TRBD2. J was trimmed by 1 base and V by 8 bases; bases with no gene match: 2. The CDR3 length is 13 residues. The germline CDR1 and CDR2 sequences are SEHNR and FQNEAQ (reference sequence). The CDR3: CASRGGRTDTQYF. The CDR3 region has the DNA TGTGCCAGCCGGGGGGGGCGCACAGATACGCAGTATTTT.

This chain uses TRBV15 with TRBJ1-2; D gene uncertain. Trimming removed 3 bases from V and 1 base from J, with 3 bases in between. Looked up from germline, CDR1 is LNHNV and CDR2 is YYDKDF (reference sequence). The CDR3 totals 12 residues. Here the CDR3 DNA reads TGTGCCACCAGCAGGGATAACTATGGCTACACCTTC. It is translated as CATSRDNYGYTF.

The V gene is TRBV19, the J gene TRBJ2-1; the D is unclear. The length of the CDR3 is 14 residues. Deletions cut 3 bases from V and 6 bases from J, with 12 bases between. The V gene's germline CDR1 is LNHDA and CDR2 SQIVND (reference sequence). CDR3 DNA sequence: TGTGCCAGTAGTATCAGTAGAAACCCCAATGAGCAGTTCTTC. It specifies CASSISRNPNEQFF.

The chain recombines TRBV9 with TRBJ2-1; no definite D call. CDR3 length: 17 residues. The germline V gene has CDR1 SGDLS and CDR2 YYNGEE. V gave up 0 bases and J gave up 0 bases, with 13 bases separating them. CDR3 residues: CASSVDTWPSSYNEQFF. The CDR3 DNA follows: TGTGCCAGCAGCGTAGATACCTGGCCGAGCTCCTACAATGAGCAGTTCTTC. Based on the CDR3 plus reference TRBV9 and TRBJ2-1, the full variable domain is DSGVTQTPKHLITATGQRVTLRCSPRSGDLSVYWYQQSLDQGLQFLIQYYNGEERAKGNILERFSAQQFPDLHSELNLSSLELGDSALYFCASSVDTWPSSYNEQFFGPGTRLTVL.

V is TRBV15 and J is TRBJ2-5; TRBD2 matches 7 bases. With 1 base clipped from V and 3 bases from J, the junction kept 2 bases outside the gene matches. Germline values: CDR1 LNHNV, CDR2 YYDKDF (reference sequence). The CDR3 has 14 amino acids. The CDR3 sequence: CATSRGTSEETQYF. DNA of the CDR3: TGTGCCACCAGCAGAGGGACTAGTGAAGAGACCCAGTACTTC.

The CDR3: CASSRSGLQRQDTQYF. The DNA of the CDR3 is TGCGCCAGCAGCCGATCGGGACTCCAACGACAGGATACGCAGTATTTT. The V and J genes are TRBV4-1 and TRBJ2-3; a weak D match, TRBD2 (6 bases). The CDR3 is 16 amino acids. The V end was cut by 4 bases, the J end by 6 bases, with 20 bases between. CDR1 is MGHRA and CDR2 is YSYEKL in the germline V gene.

CDR3 in amino acids: CASSPSRERSYEQYF. In DNA form, the CDR3 reads TGTGCCAGCAGCCCCTCCCGGGAGCGCTCCTACGAGCAGTACTTC. The gene calls are TRBV9 and TRBJ2-7; D is perhaps TRBD2 (6 bases). Germline lookup yields CDR1 SGDLS and CDR2 YYNGEE. Trimming removed 4 bases from V and 0 bases from J, with 14 bases in between. CDR3 length: 15 amino acids.

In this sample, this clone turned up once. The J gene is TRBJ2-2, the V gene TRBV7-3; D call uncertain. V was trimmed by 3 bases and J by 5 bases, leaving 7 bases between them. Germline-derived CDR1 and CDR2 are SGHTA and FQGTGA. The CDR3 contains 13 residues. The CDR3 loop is CASSFGQTGELFF. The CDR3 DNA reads TGTGCCAGCAGCTTCGGGCAAACCGGGGAGCTGTTTTTT.

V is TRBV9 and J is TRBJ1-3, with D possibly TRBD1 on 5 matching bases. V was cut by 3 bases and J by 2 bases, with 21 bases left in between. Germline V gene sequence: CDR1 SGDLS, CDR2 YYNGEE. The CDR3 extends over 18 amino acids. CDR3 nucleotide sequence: TGTGCCAGCAGCGAGAGGCCCCAGAGGGGTCGTACTGGAAACACCATATATTTT. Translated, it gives CASSERPQRGRTGNTIYF.

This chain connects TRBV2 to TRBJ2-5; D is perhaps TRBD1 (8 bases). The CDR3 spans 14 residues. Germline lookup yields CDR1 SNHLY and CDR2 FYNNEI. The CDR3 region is CALGGPGGSETQYF. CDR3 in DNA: TGTGCTTTGGGGGGGCCAGGGGGCTCAGAGACCCAGTACTTC.

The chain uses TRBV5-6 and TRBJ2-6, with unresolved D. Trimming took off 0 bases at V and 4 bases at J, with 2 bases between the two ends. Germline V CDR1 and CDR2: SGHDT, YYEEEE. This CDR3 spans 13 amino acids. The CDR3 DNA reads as TGTGCCAGCAGCTTGGTCGGGGCCAACGTCCTGACTTTC. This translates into CASSLVGANVLTF.

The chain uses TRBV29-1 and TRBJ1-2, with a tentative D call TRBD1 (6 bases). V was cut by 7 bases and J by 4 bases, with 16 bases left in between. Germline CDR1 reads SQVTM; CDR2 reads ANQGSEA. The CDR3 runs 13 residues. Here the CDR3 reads CSARGGGSYGYTF. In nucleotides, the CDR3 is TGCAGCGCCCGCGGAGGGGGATCCTATGGCTACACCTTC.

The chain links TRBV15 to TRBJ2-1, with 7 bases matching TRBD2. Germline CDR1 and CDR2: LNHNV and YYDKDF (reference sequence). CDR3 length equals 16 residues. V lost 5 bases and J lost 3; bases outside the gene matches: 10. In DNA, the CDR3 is TGTGCCACCAGCGGTGGACCTAGCGGAGTCTACAATGAGCAGTTCTTC. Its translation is CATSGGPSGVYNEQFF. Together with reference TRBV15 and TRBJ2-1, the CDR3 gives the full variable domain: DAMVIQNPRYQVTQFGKPVTLSCSQTLNHNVMYWYQQKSSQAPKLLFHYYDKDFNNEADTPDNFQSRRPNTSFCFLDIRSPGLGDTAMYLCATSGGPSGVYNEQFFGPGTRLTVL.

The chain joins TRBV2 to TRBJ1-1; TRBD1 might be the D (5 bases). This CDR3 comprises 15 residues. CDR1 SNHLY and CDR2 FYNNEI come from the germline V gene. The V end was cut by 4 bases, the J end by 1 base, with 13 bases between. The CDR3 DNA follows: TGTGCCAGCAGTGCGCGGGGACTCCAGAACACTGAAGCTTTCTTT. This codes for CASSARGLQNTEAFF.

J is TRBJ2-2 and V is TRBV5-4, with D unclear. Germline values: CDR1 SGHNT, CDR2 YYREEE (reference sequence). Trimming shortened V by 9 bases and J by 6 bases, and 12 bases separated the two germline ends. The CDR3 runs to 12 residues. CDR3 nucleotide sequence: TGTGCCATCCTAGGACGATCCGGGGAGCTGTTTTTT. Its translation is CAILGRSGELFF.

As DNA, the CDR3 is TGTGCCAGTAGTAGGGACAGGGCAGGAACTGAAGCTTTCTTT. Translated, it gives CASSRDRAGTEAFF. J is TRBJ1-1 and V is TRBV19, with 9 nucleotides matching TRBD1. From germline, CDR1 is LNHDA and CDR2 SQIVND (reference sequence). The CDR3 covers 14 residues. The ends lost 4 bases at V and 5 bases at J; junction bases unmatched: 5.

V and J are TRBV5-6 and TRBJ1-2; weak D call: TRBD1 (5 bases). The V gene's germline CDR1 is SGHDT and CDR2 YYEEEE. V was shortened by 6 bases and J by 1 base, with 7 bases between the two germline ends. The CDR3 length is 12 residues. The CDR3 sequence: CASTRVNYGYTF. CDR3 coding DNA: TGTGCCAGCACCAGGGTTAACTATGGCTACACCTTC.

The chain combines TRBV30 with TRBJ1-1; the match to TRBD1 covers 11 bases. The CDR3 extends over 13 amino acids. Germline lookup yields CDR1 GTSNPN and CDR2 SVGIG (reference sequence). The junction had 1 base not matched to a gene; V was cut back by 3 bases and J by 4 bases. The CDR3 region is CAWRGQGGTEAFF. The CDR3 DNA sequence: TGTGCCTGGAGGGGACAGGGGGGCACTGAAGCTTTCTTT.

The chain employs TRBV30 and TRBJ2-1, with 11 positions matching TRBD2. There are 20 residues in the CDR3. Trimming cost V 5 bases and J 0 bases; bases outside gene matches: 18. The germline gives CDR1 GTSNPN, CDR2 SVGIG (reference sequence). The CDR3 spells CAWAGVTSGILTSSYNEQFF. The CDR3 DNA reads TGTGCCTGGGCGGGCGTGACTAGCGGGATCCTGACGAGCTCCTACAATGAGCAGTTCTTC. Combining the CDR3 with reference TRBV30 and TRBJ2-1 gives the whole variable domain SQTIHQWPATLVQPVGSPLSLECTVEGTSNPNLYWYRQAAGRGLQLLFYSVGIGQISSEVPQNLSASRPQDRQFILSSKKLLLSDSGFYLCAWAGVTSGILTSSYNEQFFGPGTRLTVL.

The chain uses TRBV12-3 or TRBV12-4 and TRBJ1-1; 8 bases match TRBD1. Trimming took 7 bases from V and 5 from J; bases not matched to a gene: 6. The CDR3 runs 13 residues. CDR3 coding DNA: TGTGCCAGCAACCTTGACAGGGGAACTGAAGCTTTCTTT. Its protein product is CASNLDRGTEAFF.